These 13 T cell receptor beta chains were sequenced from one sample in a study of T cells in Graves' hyperthyroidism and ophthalmopathy. From RNA transcripts, TCR beta CDR3 regions were amplified. An initial round of RT-PCR targeting the TCR CDR3 relied on the HTBI primer set. In TCRdb, the multiplex PCR reads were re-called with MiXCR into one record per CDR3 protein. The table lists hundreds of thousands of distinct CDR3 sequences, roughly 37% of them singletons. Sequenced sample: blood. These receptor sequences come from a man younger than 30 with Graves' hyperthyroidism.

The chain joins TRBV20-1 to TRBJ2-5, with 10 bases lining up with TRBD2. J lost 1 base, V lost 2 bases, and 4 bases had no gene match. CDR1 and CDR2 from the germline V gene are DFQATT and SNEGSKA (reference sequence). CDR3 length equals 15 residues. The CDR3 coding sequence is TGCAGTGCTAGAATAGCGGGGGGAATCCAAGAGACCCAGTACTTC. Its translation: CSARIAGGIQETQYF.

In this sample, this clonotype turned up once. The V call is TRBV11-2, the J call TRBJ2-2; D unclear. Looked up from germline, CDR1 is SGHAT and CDR2 is FQNNGV. The CDR3 spans 13 residues. Between the trimmed V and J ends, which lost 2 bases and 4 bases, there was a span of 5 bases. The CDR3 here is CASSLTLTGELFF. In nucleotides, the CDR3 is TGTGCCAGCAGCTTAACACTCACCGGGGAGCTGTTTTTT. The entire variable domain, with the rest obtained from reference TRBV11-2 and TRBJ2-2, is as follows: EAGVAQSPRYKIIEKRQSVAFWCNPISGHATLYWYQQILGQGPKLLIQFQNNGVVDDSQLPKDRFSAERLKGVDSTLKIQPAKLEDSAVYLCASSLTLTGELFFGEGSRLTVL.

The genes are TRBV9 and TRBJ1-1; possibly TRBD1 for D (6 bases). The CDR3 totals 14 residues. Trimming removed 0 bases at V and 7 bases at J, with 13 bases between. CDR1 is SGDLS, CDR2 YYNGEE, per germline. CDR3 coding DNA: TGTGCCAGCAGCGTAGGACGGGGGCGGGATGAAGCTTTCTTT. This encodes CASSVGRGRDEAFF.

This clonotype was picked up a small number of times. The V gene is TRBV14, the J gene TRBJ1-5; D gene unclear. The CDR3 runs 15 residues. V was cut by 4 bases and J by 1 base, with 11 bases left in between. Germline lookup yields CDR1 SGHDN and CDR2 FVKESK. The CDR3 DNA sequence: TGTGCCAGCAGCCTTTACAGAACCAGCAATCAGCCCCAGCATTTT. Translated: CASSLYRTSNQPQHF.

The sample holds a few counts of this clonotype. The chain has TRBV5-6 and TRBJ2-7; TRBD1 aligns across 9 bases. The J segment lost 3 bases and the V segment lost 3 bases, leaving 4 bases of the junction unmatched. Germline V gives CDR1 SGHDT, CDR2 YYEEEE. CDR3 length equals 14 residues. The CDR3 region has the DNA TGTGCCAGCAGCTCGGGACAGGGTTTCTACGAGCAGTACTTC. Its translation: CASSSGQGFYEQYF. Looking up the rest from reference TRBV5-6 and TRBJ2-7 gives the full variable domain: DAGVTQSPTHLIKTRGQQVTLRCSPKSGHDTVSWYQQALGQGPQFIFQYYEEEERQRGNFPDRFSGHQFPNYSSELNVNALLLGDSALYLCASSSGQGFYEQYFGPGTRLTVT.

The V call is TRBV29-1, the J call TRBJ1-3; 9 nucleotides line up with TRBD1. The CDR3 contains 12 residues. Trimming cost V 7 bases and J 14 bases; bases outside gene matches: 12. The germline V gene encodes CDR1 SQVTM and CDR2 ANQGSEA. The DNA for the CDR3 is TGCAGCGCTAGGACAGGGGAGCACGCCGTATATTTT. It is translated as CSARTGEHAVYF.

A word on this clonotype: A single base separates this from a much larger clone, so it may be a read error. This chain uses TRBV20-1 with TRBJ1-4; weak D call: TRBD1 (5 bases). The CDR3 spans 14 residues. V lost 3 bases and J lost 7, with 15 bases in between. The germline gives CDR1 DFQATT, CDR2 SNEGSKA (reference sequence). CDR3 residues: CSASTAGSGEKLFF. In DNA form, the CDR3 reads TGCAGTGCTAGTACGGCAGGGAGCGGTGAAAAACTGTTTTTT.

This clonotype appeared many times. V is TRBV2 and J is TRBJ2-7; tentatively, D is TRBD2 (5 bases). The CDR3 spans 10 residues. V lost 8 bases, J lost 5 bases, and 7 bases lay in between. The germline V gene has CDR1 SNHLY and CDR2 FYNNEI. For the CDR3, the DNA is TGTGCCAGCGCGGGCGACGAGCAGTACTTC. It is translated as CASAGDEQYF.

This rearrangement joins TRBV6-5 to TRBJ1-1; no reliable D call. This CDR3 has 15 residues. Germline V CDR1 and CDR2: MNHEY, SVGAGI. The V and J ends lost 2 bases and 5 bases respectively, with 15 bases between them. Here the CDR3 DNA reads TGTGCCAGCAGTTACGGGGTGGAGATCGGGACTGAAGCTTTCTTT. It is translated as CASSYGVEIGTEAFF.

This rearrangement joins TRBV12-3 or TRBV12-4 to TRBJ1-1, with D uncertain. The CDR3 totals 14 residues. V lost 4 bases and J lost 1, with 10 bases in between. The CDR3 nucleotides read TGTGCCAGCAGTTACTCTACCCAGAACACTGAAGCTTTCTTT. Translating it yields CASSYSTQNTEAFF.

A note on this clonotype: A much bigger clone sits one base away, suggesting this may be a read error. The gene calls are TRBV10-3 and TRBJ2-5, with D perhaps matching TRBD1 or TRBD2 (5 bases each). The CDR3 runs to 15 residues. Germline lookup yields CDR1 ENHRY and CDR2 SYGVKD. V dropped 3 bases and J dropped 6 bases, with 17 bases sitting between them. In DNA form, the CDR3 reads TGTGCCATCAGTGACCCGGTGAGGGGCCTGAAGACCCAGTACTTC. It encodes CAISDPVRGLKTQYF.

The sample holds many counts of this clonotype. The rearrangement uses TRBV7-2 and TRBJ2-7; 7 bases match TRBD2. The CDR3 length is 12 residues. CDR1 SGHTA and CDR2 FQGNSA come from the germline V gene. V shed 2 bases, J shed 9 bases, and the junction held 4 bases outside the gene matches. The CDR3 sequence is CASSLRLAVQYF. The CDR3 nucleotides are TGTGCCAGCAGCTTAAGACTAGCTGTGCAGTACTTC.

This clonotype appeared many times. The chain recombines TRBV19 with TRBJ1-1; D gene unclear. CDR1 and CDR2 (germline): LNHDA, SQIVND (reference sequence). V was pared by 1 base and J by 7 bases, with 7 bases between. CDR3 length equals 12 residues. The CDR3 region is CASSIVAGEAFF. The CDR3 DNA reads as TGTGCCAGTAGTATAGTAGCCGGTGAAGCTTTCTTT.